This TCR beta chain was recovered during a study of PD-L1 blockade in urothelial cancer. The overall study: Prior chemotherapy in patients spanned 0 to 3 regimens. Analyses were performed on blood at 3 weeks after treatment start (the second dose) and at 6 weeks. A median of 141,255 T cells was found in the blood samples.

Time point specified: pretreatment peripheral blood. Synthetic TCR analog templates were spiked into each PCR. Here immunoSEQ multiplex PCR was the method, and the copy in TCRdb shows in-frame clones only, minus some. The table shows tens of thousands of clones, with about 75% occurring only once. The CDR3 consists of 12 residues. The germline V and J ends were trimmed by 2 bases and 10 bases, with 9 bases remaining between them. Germline CDR1 reads MDHEN; CDR2 reads SYDVKM. This receptor was identified in a man between 65 and 80 years old with urothelial cancer. This rearrangement joins TRBV28 to TRBJ1-5, with D maybe TRBD1 (5 bases). Sample: PBMCs, taken around atezolizumab (anti-PD-L1) treatment. The CDR3 sequence: CASSLQGSPQHF. The CDR3 DNA follows: TGTGCCAGCAGTTTACAGGGATCCCCCCAGCATTTT. Variable domain in full (rest from reference TRBV28 and TRBJ1-5): DVKVTQSSRYLVKRTGEKVFLECVQDMDHENMFWYRQDPGLGLRLIYFSYDVKMKEKGDIPEGYSVSREKKERFSLILESASTNQTSMYLCASSLQGSPQHFGDGTRLSIL.